This T cell receptor beta chain was identified during a study of regulatory T cells (dated by TCRdb to the late 2010s). Broadly, across the study: The study compared T-cell receptor beta repertoires of sorted regulatory, conventional CD4+ and CD8+ T cells in CD3G-deficient patients with those in healthy controls. What the authors observed across the whole study: CD8+ T cells from patients showed a nonsignificant trend toward lower Shannon entropy than control CD8+ cells. In patients, repertoires had restricted unique TRB V-J pairs and skewed V and J gene usage, with regulatory T cells showing the most marked changes.

Every CD3G-deficient patient showed evidence of autoimmunity, and the autoimmunity was more severe in two of the patients. At testing, patients were between 2 and 39 years old and showed lower naive and higher memory CD4+ and CD8+ T-cell proportions. About six individuals with CD3G deficiency made up the patient group. Patient samples and clinical data came from an international physician network spanning the United States, Europe and Asia. Peripheral blood mononuclear cells were isolated by Ficoll density separation. CD3+ CD8+ CD4- T cells were isolated using a FACSAria cell sorter. For the multiplex PCR, 52 forward TRBV primers and 13 reverse TRBJ primers were used, and amplification bias was corrected with both assay-based and computational methods. Within the immunoSEQ assay, multiplex PCR amplified rearranged TRB loci from genomic DNA. TRB amplicons were sequenced using an Illumina HiSeq platform. As for the authors' bioinformatics: Custom algorithms error-filtered the raw sequences and aligned the raw sequences to reference gene sequences, after which the immunoSEQ online tools were used for analysis. Frequencies of productive and nonproductive TRB rearrangements were evaluated among both unique and total sequences. Assessment of potential self-reactivity relied on the hydrophobicity of positions 6 and 7 in the TRB CDR3, along with their amino acid composition. For group comparisons, t tests, Mann-Whitney tests or two-way ANOVA were performed in Prism software. Not all clones reach the TCRdb copy of this immuneACCESS table, which keeps in-frame sequences only. Checked studies attribute under half of the gap to unresolved V genes and leave the rest unexplained. V, J and clone size are taken as reported in that table, and D and trimming were inferred from the DNA itself. In all, the sample holds 20,000 to 25,000 clones, and approximately 94% of those were seen once. The ten largest clones capture roughly 3.5% of the sample.

The germline V gene provides CDR1 SGHAT and CDR2 FQNNGV. The CDR3, from cysteine to phenylalanine, totals 19 residues. Just CDR3 DNA is preserved here, 57 bases in frame from base 1. This clone showed up just a few times. The antigen it recognizes is unknown. At one of its ends the junction is not consistent with the germline gene, which may arise from a read error. The sequence was obtained from a child aged 2-15 years with CD3G deficiency. The rearranged chain carries TRBV11-2 and TRBJ2-4, with 13 bases in between that match TRBD2. Sequencing was performed on CD8+ T cells sorted from blood. CDR3 region: CASSSKGRGLAGPKDIQYF. DNA sequence: TGTGCCAGCAGCTCAAAGGGTAGGGGACTAGCGGGACCCAAAGACATTCAGTACTTC.